This T cell receptor beta chain came from a study of T cells in tumors after PD-1 blockade. Study summary: Either cemiplimab 350 mg every 2 weeks or pembrolizumab 200 mg every 3 weeks was given. During anti-PD-1 treatment, some patients continued daily vismodegib 150 mg. Whole-study findings and limits: Approximately 43% of tumor TCR clonotypes were also found in blood.

Notes on this clone: Its specificity is unknown.

Sequenced by immunoSEQ multiplex PCR; TCRdb stores in-frame clones only, minus some. The table lists some 25,000 clones, 70% to 85% of them singletons, with 9.5% to 15% in the top ten. Template: tumor biopsy or peripheral blood genomic DNA, about 616-6,500 ng per sample. Per the germline V gene, CDR1 is SGHRS and CDR2 is YFSETQ. J lost 6 bases, V lost 2 bases, and 10 bases had no gene match. The CDR3 loop spans 16 amino acids. This sample comprised PBMCs, obtained after anti-PD-1 treatment. The chain uses TRBV5-1 and TRBJ2-3; TRBD1 aligns across 9 bases. This clonotype was obtained from a human donor with basal cell carcinoma. CDR3 sequence (DNA): TGCGCCAGCAGCTTCTCATGGACAGGGGCATTCGATACGCAGTATTTT. Translation: CASSFSWTGAFDTQYF.